This T cell receptor beta chain was recovered during a study of tumor-infiltrating lymphocytes in localized non-small cell lung cancer (dated by TCRdb to about 2021). Broadly, across the study: Patients whose samples were collected after neoadjuvant chemotherapy, as well as both smokers and never-smokers and several histologies, were included in the cohort. From each patient came resected tumor tissue plus uninvolved lung tissue from that same patient, and the uninvolved lung tissue was described as non-adjacent to the tumor. The same patients underwent several integrated assays, with TCR sequencing performed together with flow cytometry, multiplex immunofluorescence, RNA-seq, exome sequencing and proteomics. In total, the ICON cohort was made up of 150 or so surgical patients who had localized non-small cell lung cancer and whose tumors were resected. For more than 45 patients, immunoSEQ T-cell fraction was compared between paired tumor and uninvolved lung.

What the work shows at the level of the full study, not this receptor alone: Tumor T-cell fraction from TCR sequencing was not associated with recurrence-free survival (p = 0.61). TCR-derived T-cell fraction did not differ between the flow cytometry-defined immunotypes IM1 (good prognosis) and IM2 (poor prognosis). Assay coverage varied across patients depending on available tissue quantity, so only a subset of the cohort had TCR sequencing. Because different assays used different pieces of the same tissue, technical variation could not be distinguished from intratumor heterogeneity. In line with immunofluorescence CD3 counts, TCRbeta sequencing supported higher T cell infiltration in tumors compared with uninvolved lung tissue.

Comment on this clone: Its target antigen remains unknown. No base qualities exist here, and no much larger clone lies one base off it.

ICON enrollment began in 2016, and the last patient was enrolled in September 2018. A subcohort of 70 to 85 patients provided fresh tumor and matched uninvolved tissue for in-depth immune analyses, with TCR sequencing among those analyses. DNA isolated from bulk tissue, without cell sorting, was used for TCR sequencing. The immunoSEQ assay used for TCR sequencing gave the T-cell fraction in both tumor and uninvolved lung tissue. The original methods were these. For survival analysis, patients were split into high (upper tertile) and low (lower two tertiles) T-cell fraction groups and compared by log-rank test. A signed-rank test was used to test paired tumor versus uninvolved lung differences in T-cell fraction. TCRdb carries this immuneACCESS record with in-frame sequences only. Its versions omit some clonotypes, under half of them owing to an unresolved V gene in the studies checked, with the rest unexplained. The V and J calls and clone size are taken from that table; D and trimming were inferred from the DNA. Present in this sample are about 21,000 clones, 80% of which were seen just once. The top ten constitute less than 3.5% of the sample.

Trimming costs V 2 bases and J 7 bases, and their ends lie 11 bases apart. Counted from cysteine to phenylalanine, this CDR3 has 13 amino acids. The only DNA kept is the CDR3, 39 bases in frame from the first base. CDR1 and CDR2 are read off the germline V gene (reference sequence) as MNHNY and SVGAGI. Sequencing input: lung tumor tissue. The chain links TRBV6-6 with TRBJ1-1, and TRBD1 may be the D gene, going by 6 matching bases. The receptor was derived from a human donor with non-small cell lung cancer. The CDR3 protein: CASSYLRGGEAFF. The DNA reads as follows: TGTGCCAGCAGTTACCTCAGGGGCGGTGAAGCTTTCTTT.